This entry concerns a single T cell receptor beta chain. Its matching antigen is unknown. Between the trimmed V and J ends, which lost 6 bases and 4 bases, there was a span of 16 bases. The CDR3 extends over 15 amino acids. CDR1 and CDR2 from the germline V gene are SGHAT and FQNNGV. The method was immunoSEQ multiplex PCR; TCRdb's version includes in-frame clones alone and lacks a portion of them. The sample lists about 30,000 clones; roughly three quarters were seen once. This sample was taken from a study of STAT5B mutations in CD4+ large granular lymphocyte leukemia. Whole-study findings and limits: No patients shared main leukemic clonotypes, though about 24% appeared at low frequency elsewhere. Compared with healthy controls (2/35), patient top clones favored TRBV06 (8/27). Higher CD4+ than CD8+ T-LGLL clonality might reflect small sample size.

This TCR was recovered from a human donor in good health. The sequenced sample consisted of CD4+ T cells from blood buffy coats. V is TRBV11-2 and J is TRBJ1-3, with D hard to call. The chain's CDR3 is CASSRTGGSGNTIYF. CDR3 nucleotide sequence: TGTGCCAGCAGTCGCACCGGAGGCTCCGGAAACACCATATATTTT.